The 15 T cell receptor beta chains below all came from one sample that was sequenced in a study of identifying expanded T cells in peripheral blood. Using immunoSEQ multiplex PCR, the repertoire was profiled, and TCRdb retains in-frame clones only, with some absent. The sample lists some 95,000 clones, 86% occurring once. Specimen: blood. The receptor source for this set is a person aged 18 to 75 in good health.

This clone was seen once. The chain combines TRBV9 with TRBJ2-3, with D tentatively TRBD1 (6 bases). The V end was cut by 2 bases, the J end by 5 bases, with 12 bases between. The germline V gene has CDR1 SGDLS and CDR2 YYNGEE. The CDR3 runs 14 residues. This CDR3 is CASSVNRVGDTQYF. The CDR3 DNA reads as TGTGCCAGCAGCGTCAACAGGGTAGGAGATACGCAGTATTTT.

The V gene is TRBV9, the J gene TRBJ2-7; the D is unclear. The CDR3 contains 15 residues. Deletions cut 1 base from V and 2 bases from J, with 13 bases between. Germline V gene data show CDR1 as SGDLS and CDR2 as YYNGEE. CDR3 sequence reads: CASSVNPRGPYEQYF. DNA for the CDR3: TGTGCCAGCAGCGTAAACCCACGAGGACCCTACGAGCAGTACTTC. The entire variable domain, with the rest obtained from reference TRBV9 and TRBJ2-7, is as follows: DSGVTQTPKHLITATGQRVTLRCSPRSGDLSVYWYQQSLDQGLQFLIQYYNGEERAKGNILERFSAQQFPDLHSELNLSSLELGDSALYFCASSVNPRGPYEQYFGPGTRLTVT.

The V gene is TRBV7-2, the J gene TRBJ1-1; D gene uncertain. This CDR3 has 13 residues. The V and J ends lost 3 bases and 1 base respectively, with 6 bases between them. Germline lookup yields CDR1 SGHTA and CDR2 FQGNSA. CDR3 sequence reads: CASSFWQNTEAFF. In nucleotides, the CDR3 is TGTGCCAGCAGCTTCTGGCAGAACACTGAAGCTTTCTTT.

This clone was observed once. This rearrangement joins TRBV6-1 to TRBJ1-2; 8 nucleotides agree with TRBD1. V lost 0 bases, J lost 6 bases, and 6 bases stayed unmatched. The germline V gene encodes CDR1 MNHNS and CDR2 SASEGT. This CDR3 has 15 residues. The DNA for the CDR3 is TGTGCCAGCAGTGAAGCGTATCGGACAGGGAATGGCTACACCTTC. It yields the protein CASSEAYRTGNGYTF.

The rearrangement links TRBV7-2 to TRBJ1-2; a weak D match, TRBD1 (6 bases). Germline V gene data show CDR1 as SGHTA and CDR2 as FQGNSA. The ends were cut back, 1 base at V and 7 bases at J, with 16 bases in the middle. CDR3 size: 15 residues. CDR3 DNA: TGTGCCAGCAGCTTAGATCTAGGGGGAACGGGTGGCTACACCTTC. This encodes CASSLDLGGTGGYTF.

The J gene is TRBJ2-7, the V gene TRBV27, with 9 bases identical to TRBD1. Trimming cost V 5 bases and J 5 bases; bases outside gene matches: 7. CDR1 MNHEY and CDR2 SMNVEV come from the germline V gene (reference sequence). This CDR3 is built from 14 residues. In DNA form, the CDR3 reads TGTGCCAGCAGTCCGGGACAGGGACAGGACGAGCAGTACTTC. It codes for CASSPGQGQDEQYF.

This clone came up a few times. The same CDR3 is also encoded by other DNA sequences in this sample. This rearrangement joins TRBV4-3 to TRBJ1-1; D uncertain. The ends were cut back, 0 bases at V and 1 base at J, with 3 bases in the middle. The CDR3 loop spans 13 amino acids. Germline-derived CDR1 and CDR2 are LGHNA and YSLEER. Here the CDR3 DNA reads TGCGCCAGCAGCCAAGATAGGAACACTGAAGCTTTCTTT. Translation: CASSQDRNTEAFF.

In its sample, this clone was seen a few times. The CDR3 nucleotides are TGTGCCAGTAGCTCACAGGGGGGTCAGCCCCAGCATTTT. It is translated as CASSSQGGQPQHF. The chain joins TRBV19 to TRBJ1-5; 8 bases line up with TRBD1. From germline, CDR1 is LNHDA and CDR2 SQIVND (reference sequence). Trimming removed 6 bases from V and 6 bases from J; junction bases left unmatched: 4. The CDR3 covers 13 residues.

The chain uses TRBV5-6 and TRBJ2-3; possible D gene TRBD1, 5 bases. The CDR3 spans 13 residues. Germline V gives CDR1 SGHDT, CDR2 YYEEEE. V dropped 4 bases and J dropped 8 bases, with 14 bases sitting between them. CDR3 sequence (DNA): TGTGCCAGCAGCCGTGGCAGGGCAGGTACGCAGTATTTT. Amino acid sequence: CASSRGRAGTQYF. Looking up the rest from reference TRBV5-6 and TRBJ2-3 gives the full variable domain: DAGVTQSPTHLIKTRGQQVTLRCSPKSGHDTVSWYQQALGQGPQFIFQYYEEEERQRGNFPDRFSGHQFPNYSSELNVNALLLGDSALYLCASSRGRAGTQYFGPGTRLTVL.

V gene TRBV4-1 combines with J gene TRBJ2-5, with TRBD1 matching over 8 bases. The V gene's germline CDR1 is MGHRA and CDR2 YSYEKL. V trimming: 1 base; J trimming: 5 bases; junction bases outside the gene matches: 3. The CDR3 sequence is 14 residues long. The CDR3 DNA reads as TGCGCCAGCAGCCAAGTAGCAGGGGGCGAGACCCAGTACTTC. Translated, it gives CASSQVAGGETQYF.

This clone was observed a single time. The rearrangement joins TRBV19 to TRBJ2-7; 11 bases fit TRBD1. Unmatched junction bases numbered 7, after V lost 6 bases and J lost 3 bases. Germline CDR1 is LNHDA and CDR2 is SQIVND (reference sequence). CDR3 length: 15 residues. The CDR3, as DNA: TGTGCCAGTAGGAAGGGACAGGGGGGCTTCTACGAGCAGTACTTC. It specifies CASRKGQGGFYEQYF.

The chain joins TRBV7-9 to TRBJ1-1, with TRBD1 as a possible D gene (5 bases). Germline V gene data show CDR1 as SEHNR and CDR2 as FQNEAQ (reference sequence). V gave up 5 bases and J gave up 4 bases, with 20 bases separating them. This CDR3 comprises 16 residues. CDR3 coding DNA: TGTGCCAGCAGCCTGGAGGGTAAGGGGCGACTCACTGAAGCTTTCTTT. Translating it yields CASSLEGKGRLTEAFF.

Concerning this clone: The sample holds other DNA sequences that translate to the same CDR3. The chain carries TRBV7-9 and TRBJ2-7; D possibly corresponds to TRBD1 (6 bases). The CDR3 has 13 amino acids. V was cut by 3 bases and J by 0 bases, with 6 bases left in between. CDR1 and CDR2 (germline): SEHNR, FQNEAQ (reference sequence). CDR3 in DNA: TGTGCCAGCAGCTTGGACAGCTCCTACGAGCAGTACTTC. Protein product: CASSLDSSYEQYF. The whole variable domain, filled in from reference TRBV7-9 and TRBJ2-7, reads DTGVSQNPRHKITKRGQNVTFRCDPISEHNRLYWYRQTLGQGPEFLTYFQNEAQLEKSRLLSDRFSAERPKGSFSTLEIQRTEQGDSAMYLCASSLDSSYEQYFGPGTRLTVT.

The V and J genes are TRBV6-1 and TRBJ1-1; D is unresolved. The germline V gene encodes CDR1 MNHNS and CDR2 SASEGT. V was shortened by 4 bases and J by 7 bases, with 10 bases between the two germline ends. The length of the CDR3 is 12 residues. CDR3 protein: CASSGFRIEAFF. CDR3 in DNA: TGTGCCAGCAGTGGCTTCCGGATTGAAGCTTTCTTT.

V gene TRBV15 combines with J gene TRBJ1-3; D gene unclear. Trimming left V 0 bases short and J 0 bases short, with 12 bases between. Germline loops: CDR1 LNHNV, CDR2 YYDKDF (reference sequence). This CDR3 has 17 residues. CDR3 residues: CATSRDLGPSSGNTIYF. Here the CDR3 DNA reads TGTGCCACCAGCAGAGATCTCGGGCCCAGCTCTGGAAACACCATATATTTT.